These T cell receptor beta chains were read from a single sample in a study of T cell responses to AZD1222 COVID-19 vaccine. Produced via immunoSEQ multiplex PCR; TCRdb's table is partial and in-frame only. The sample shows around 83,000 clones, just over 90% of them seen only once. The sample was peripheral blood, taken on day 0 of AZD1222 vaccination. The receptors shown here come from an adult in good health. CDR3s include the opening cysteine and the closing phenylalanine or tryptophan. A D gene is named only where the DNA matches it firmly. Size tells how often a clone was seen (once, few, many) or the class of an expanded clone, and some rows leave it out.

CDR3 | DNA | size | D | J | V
CASSKGLGQPVIYEQYF | TGTGCCAGCAGCAAAGGGCTGGGACAGCCGGTAATCTACGAGCAGTACTTC | . | . | TRBJ2-7 | TRBV21-1
CASSAGTSLYNEQFF | TGTGCCAGCAGCGCCGGGACTTCCCTATACAATGAGCAGTTCTTC | once | . | TRBJ2-1 | TRBV9
CASSLRGAGGGLSGNTIYF | TGTGCCAGCAGCTTACGCGGGGCAGGGGGGGGCCTCTCTGGAAACACCATATATTTT | . | TRBD1 | TRBJ1-3 | TRBV7-2
CASSLRSEAGELFF | TGTGCCAGCAGCTTACGATCGGAAGCCGGGGAGCTGTTTTTT | . | . | TRBJ2-2 | TRBV7-2
CASSQVGGTQYF | TGCGCCAGCAGCCAGGTTGGGGGTACGCAGTATTTT | . | . | TRBJ2-3 | TRBV4-3
CASRRRRTTDTQYF | TGTGCCAGCAGGCGGAGACGAACCACAGATACGCAGTATTTT | . | . | TRBJ2-3 | TRBV2
CASSYIGTGRTGELFF | TGTGCCAGCAGCTATATCGGGACAGGGCGCACCGGGGAGCTGTTTTTT | . | TRBD1 | TRBJ2-2 | TRBV5-6
CASSLVGHLNTEAFF | TGTGCCAGCAGCTTGGTGGGGCACTTGAACACTGAAGCTTTCTTT | . | . | TRBJ1-1 | TRBV5-5
CASSPYRDNEQFF | TGTGCCAGCTCACCATATCGGGACAATGAGCAGTTCTTC | . | . | TRBJ2-1 | TRBV18
CASSPMLAGSSYEQYF | TGCGCCAGCAGCCCGATGTTAGCGGGTTCCTCCTACGAGCAGTACTTC | . | TRBD2 | TRBJ2-7 | TRBV5-1
CATSREGVALGNTIYF | TGTGCCACCAGCAGAGAGGGGGTGGCCCTGGGAAACACCATATATTTT | . | . | TRBJ1-3 | TRBV15
CASSITGGDEQYF | TGTGCCAGTAGTATCACAGGGGGCGACGAGCAGTACTTC | . | TRBD1 | TRBJ2-7 | TRBV19
CASSALPGTGNYGYTF | TGTGCCAGCAGTGCCCTCCCCGGGACAGGGAACTATGGCTACACCTTC | . | TRBD1 | TRBJ1-2 | TRBV2
CASGAGYYEQYF | TGCGCCAGCGGAGCGGGGTACTACGAGCAGTACTTC | . | TRBD2 | TRBJ2-7 | TRBV10-2
CASSAGGDNEQFF | TGTGCCAGCAGCGCCGGGGGAGACAATGAGCAGTTCTTC | . | . | TRBJ2-1 | TRBV7-9
CATSELDRSDYTF | TGTGCCACCAGTGAACTAGACAGGTCGGACTACACCTTC | . | . | TRBJ1-2 | TRBV24-1
CASSPGQAPNQPQHF | TGTGCCAGCAGCCCCGGACAGGCTCCAAATCAGCCCCAGCATTTT | . | TRBD1 | TRBJ1-5 | TRBV5-8
CASSSGWNTGELFF | TGTGCCAGCAGCTCGGGTTGGAACACCGGGGAGCTGTTTTTT | . | . | TRBJ2-2 | TRBV5-8
CAPGARGKLNNYGYTF | TGCGCCCCCGGAGCCCGGGGGAAGCTTAATAACTATGGCTACACCTTC | . | . | TRBJ1-2 | TRBV10-1
CASSLLGTGGRTGELFF | TGTGCCAGCAGTTTATTAGGGACAGGGGGCCGCACCGGGGAGCTGTTTTTT | . | TRBD1 | TRBJ2-2 | TRBV27
CASSRGRRNTEAFF | TGTGCCAGCAGCCGCGGACGGAGGAACACTGAAGCTTTCTTT | . | . | TRBJ1-1 | TRBV28
CASSSEGDSNQPQHF | TGTGCCAGCAGCTCAGAGGGAGATAGCAATCAGCCCCAGCATTTT | . | . | TRBJ1-5 | TRBV7-9
CAIRDRVYEQYF | TGTGCCATCAGAGACAGGGTATACGAGCAGTACTTC | . | TRBD1 | TRBJ2-7 | TRBV10-3
CASSSLTSGRPAYEQYF | TGTGCCAGCAGCTCTCTGACTAGCGGGAGGCCCGCCTACGAGCAGTACTTC | . | TRBD2 | TRBJ2-7 | TRBV27
CASSSQGANYGYTF | TGTGCCAGCAGCTCACAGGGCGCAAACTATGGCTACACCTTC | . | . | TRBJ1-2 | TRBV5-4
CASSLVGGGTEAFF | TGTGCCAGCAGTTTGGTGGGGGGAGGTACTGAAGCTTTCTTT | . | . | TRBJ1-1 | TRBV28
CASSLITGYIANYGYTF | TGTGCCAGCAGCTTAATCACAGGGTACATAGCTAACTATGGCTACACCTTC | . | . | TRBJ1-2 | TRBV11-3
CASSLLTGGHAEAFF | TGTGCCAGCAGCTTACTTACAGGGGGCCACGCTGAAGCTTTCTTT | . | TRBD1 | TRBJ1-1 | TRBV7-2
CASSQSGISYNEQFF | TGTGCCAGCAGTCAGAGCGGGATATCCTACAATGAGCAGTTCTTC | once | TRBD2 | TRBJ2-1 | TRBV6-2/TRBV6-3
CASRSGGRAFF | TGTGCCAGCAGGTCGGGGGGTAGAGCTTTCTTT | once | . | TRBJ1-1 | TRBV28
CASSQAVGTYEQYF | TGTGCCAGCAGCCAAGCGGTGGGGACCTACGAGCAGTACTTC | . | . | TRBJ2-7 | TRBV14
CASSPLDRVNYGYTF | TGTGCCAGCAGTCCCCTGGACAGGGTTAACTATGGCTACACCTTC | . | TRBD1 | TRBJ1-2 | TRBV28
CASSYSGLLNTEAFF | TGTGCCAGCAGTTACTCAGGGTTACTGAACACTGAAGCTTTCTTT | . | . | TRBJ1-1 | TRBV6-5
CASSLGTRSTEAFF | TGCGCCAGCAGCTTGGGTACGCGGAGCACTGAAGCTTTCTTT | . | . | TRBJ1-1 | TRBV5-1
CASSRGSPETQYF | TGTGCCAGCAGCCGTGGATCACCAGAGACCCAGTACTTC | . | . | TRBJ2-5 | TRBV3-1/TRBV3-2
CASSHRGEGGELFF | TGTGCCAGTAGTCATCGTGGGGAGGGCGGGGAGCTGTTTTTT | . | TRBD2 | TRBJ2-2 | TRBV19